This entry lists 16 T cell receptor beta chains sequenced from one sample in a study of shared T cell receptors in the human thymus. TCRdb keeps only in-frame clones here, not all; method: immunoSEQ multiplex PCR. The top ten clones hold 0.008% to 0.011% of a sample with hundreds of thousands of clones, roughly 90% of them seen once. In addition, the sample was reused for a study of human thymus T cells.

The sample was thymocytes. Every receptor here comes from a boy in the first two years of life with a congenital heart defect.

V is TRBV7-9 and J is TRBJ2-2, with D possibly TRBD2 on 6 matching bases. V was pared by 4 bases and J by 3 bases, with 12 bases between. The germline V gene encodes CDR1 SEHNR and CDR2 FQNEAQ (reference sequence). The CDR3 covers 15 residues. CDR3 nucleotide sequence: TGTGCCAGCAGCTCCATGTGGGGGGACACCGGGGAGCTGTTTTTT. Translating gives CASSSMWGDTGELFF.

J is TRBJ2-2 and V is TRBV2, with a tentative D call TRBD2 (6 bases). The CDR3 is 14 amino acids. In germline, CDR1 is SNHLY, CDR2 FYNNEI. V lost 8 bases and J lost 3, with 13 bases in between. The CDR3 region has the DNA TGTGCCAGCTTGAGGGACTTCTACACCGGGGAGCTGTTTTTT. It codes for CASLRDFYTGELFF.

Only a few counts were recorded for this clone. This chain joins TRBV5-1 and TRBJ2-2, with D possibly TRBD2 on 5 matching bases. V dropped 5 bases and J dropped 6 bases, with 14 bases sitting between them. Germline V lookup: CDR1 SGHRS, CDR2 YFSETQ. The length of the CDR3 is 14 residues. The CDR3 loop reads CASSGWAGAGELFF. CDR3 nucleotide sequence: TGCGCCAGCAGTGGGTGGGCCGGGGCCGGGGAGCTGTTTTTT.

CDR3 DNA sequence: TGTGCCATCGAGGAGGGGCTAGGGAAAAACATTCAGTACTTC. Amino acids: CAIEEGLGKNIQYF. V and J are TRBV7-3 and TRBJ2-4; a weak D match, TRBD2 (6 bases). V was pared by 10 bases and J by 4 bases, with 17 bases between. The CDR3 covers 14 residues. Germline CDR1 is SGHTA and CDR2 is FQGTGA.

The chain links TRBV5-1 to TRBJ1-1; TRBD1 is a possible D gene (5 bases). The CDR3 is 15 amino acids. With 3 bases removed from V and 0 bases from J, the gap between germline ends came to 12 bases. Germline V lookup: CDR1 SGHRS, CDR2 YFSETQ. The CDR3 spells CASSSTRAMNTEAFF. The CDR3 bases are TGCGCCAGCAGCTCGACCAGGGCCATGAACACTGAAGCTTTCTTT.

This rearrangement joins TRBV5-1 to TRBJ1-2; TRBD1 matches 8 bases. J lost 8 bases, V lost 2 bases, and 17 bases had no gene match. Germline lookup yields CDR1 SGHRS and CDR2 YFSETQ. The CDR3 totals 17 residues. The CDR3 nucleotides read TGCGCCAGCAGCTTCCCCTATGTAACAGGGGGACCCAGGGGCTACACCTTC. This gives the protein CASSFPYVTGGPRGYTF.

This chain uses TRBV5-5 with TRBJ1-2; 9 nucleotides agree with TRBD1. Germline values: CDR1 SGHKS, CDR2 YYEKEE (reference sequence). V dropped 4 bases and J dropped 4; count of bases not matched to a gene: 11. This CDR3 comprises 16 residues. The CDR3 sequence is CASSRSGQGGAYGYTF. CDR3 sequence (DNA): TGTGCCAGCAGCCGTTCGGGACAGGGAGGGGCCTATGGCTACACCTTC.

V and J are TRBV6-6 and TRBJ2-2; 7 nucleotides match TRBD1. This CDR3 region has 15 residues. V gave up 5 bases and J gave up 0 bases; unmatched junction bases: 3. Germline V gives CDR1 MNHNY, CDR2 SVGAGI (reference sequence). CDR3 amino acids: CASSGGQPNTGELFF. CDR3 in DNA: TGTGCCAGCAGTGGGGGACAGCCGAACACCGGGGAGCTGTTTTTT.

The chain links TRBV30 to TRBJ2-7; maybe TRBD2 (6 bases). The CDR3 consists of 22 residues. V shed 4 bases and J shed 2 bases, with 39 bases lying between them. Germline assignment: CDR1 GTSNPN and CDR2 SVGIG (reference sequence). The CDR3 DNA follows: TGTGCCTGGACCCCCCAGTCCTTTTCAGCGGGCCGAGGAGCCGAGCAGGCCTACGAGCAGTACTTC. This sequence encodes CAWTPQSFSAGRGAEQAYEQYF.

The CDR3 DNA is TGTGCCAGCAGCTTAGCCCACTCCCTCAACAGATTCTATGGCTACACCTTC. Amino acid sequence: CASSLAHSLNRFYGYTF. The rearrangement links TRBV7-6 to TRBJ1-2; no reliable D call. Germline CDR1 is SGHVS and CDR2 is FNYEAQ. This CDR3 comprises 17 residues. V lost 0 bases, J lost 4 bases, and 18 bases lay in between.

The chain uses TRBV1 and TRBJ2-2; TRBD2 reflects the table's D call only, with no check against the DNA. TRBV1 is a known pseudogene. CDR3 size: 16 residues. The CDR3 protein is CTSSPYGSANTGELFF. As DNA, the CDR3 is TGCACCAGCAGCCCTTACGGGTCCGCGAACACCGGGGAGCTGTTTTTT.

This clone has just a few counts. This chain links TRBV2 with TRBJ1-2; TRBD1 matches 7 bases. Germline V lookup: CDR1 SNHLY, CDR2 FYNNEI. The ends lost 7 bases at V and 4 bases at J; junction bases unmatched: 12. The CDR3 has 15 residues. The CDR3 is CASTAGTEGPYGYTF. CDR3 in DNA: TGTGCCAGCACCGCCGGGACAGAAGGGCCCTATGGCTACACCTTC.

The chain carries TRBV10-3 and TRBJ2-2, with 7 positions matching TRBD1. The germline V gene has CDR1 ENHRY and CDR2 SYGVKD. This CDR3 contains 12 residues. V was pared by 7 bases and J by 6 bases, with 2 bases of the junction left unmatched. CDR3 region: CAITTGAGELFF. CDR3 sequence (DNA): TGTGCCATCACCACAGGGGCCGGGGAGCTGTTTTTT.

The rearrangement uses TRBV6-6 and TRBJ1-1, with 8 bases identical to TRBD1. The J segment lost 4 bases and the V segment lost 2 bases, leaving 3 bases of the junction unmatched. This CDR3 contains 14 residues. CDR1 MNHNY and CDR2 SVGAGI come from the germline V gene (reference sequence). The CDR3: CASSYQGAATEAFF. The CDR3 DNA follows: TGTGCCAGCAGTTACCAGGGGGCTGCCACTGAAGCTTTCTTT.

This clone was detected only a few times. The genes are TRBV10-2 and TRBJ2-7; TRBD1 agrees at 10 bases. With V trimmed by 7 bases and J by 4 bases, 7 bases remained unmatched. The CDR3 sequence is 14 residues long. Looked up from germline, CDR1 is WSHSY and CDR2 is SAAADI. CDR3: CASIPGTGEYEQYF. As DNA, the CDR3 is TGCGCCAGCATTCCCGGGACAGGGGAATACGAGCAGTACTTC.

V gene TRBV14 combines with J gene TRBJ2-1; no definite D call. This CDR3 contains 13 residues. Per the germline V gene, CDR1 is SGHDN and CDR2 is FVKESK. The germline V and J ends were trimmed by 0 bases and 12 bases, with 12 bases remaining between them. Written as DNA, the CDR3 is TGTGCCAGCAGCCAAGATTACGGAGTGCTGCAGTTCTTC. This sequence encodes CASSQDYGVLQFF.